The 21 T cell receptor beta chains listed next were all sequenced from one sample in a study of shared clonotypes between healthy human individuals. Clones were sequenced by immunoSEQ multiplex PCR, and TCRdb holds only the in-frame ones, with some missing. The table lists some 200,000 clones, 66% of them singletons. Sequencing was done on a sample of memory CD4+ T cells sorted from blood. The subset denotes: CD45RA-negative fraction. These receptors were taken from a man aged 30 to 39 in good health.

The chain has TRBV4-3 and TRBJ2-1; 9 bases are a match to TRBD2. V lost 6 bases, J lost 9 bases, and 12 bases stayed unmatched. Germline V lookup: CDR1 LGHNA, CDR2 YSLEER. The CDR3 spans 15 residues. The CDR3 region is CASSLGLAGLSEQFF. CDR3 nucleotide sequence: TGCGCCAGCAGTCTGGGGCTAGCGGGATTAAGTGAGCAGTTCTTC.

The chain combines TRBV7-6 with TRBJ2-2, with 13 bases fitting TRBD2. Germline CDR1 SGHVS, CDR2 FNYEAQ. The CDR3 loop spans 18 amino acids. Unmatched junction bases numbered 9, after V lost 5 bases and J lost 3 bases. The CDR3 nucleotides read TGTGCCAGCAGCCGAGGACTAGCGGGAGTTGTGGACACCGGGGAGCTGTTTTTT. The encoded protein is CASSRGLAGVVDTGELFF.

J is TRBJ2-5 and V is TRBV27; possibly TRBD1 or TRBD2 for D (6 bases each). There are 16 residues in the CDR3. The V gene lost 2 bases and the J gene lost 3 bases, with 16 bases spanning the gap. Germline V lookup: CDR1 MNHEY, CDR2 SMNVEV (reference sequence). The CDR3 region has the DNA TGTGCCAGCAGTTTAACCACGGGGGCGGCAAAAGAGACCCAGTACTTC. Amino acid sequence: CASSLTTGAAKETQYF.

The chain has TRBV19 and TRBJ2-1; 12 bases map to TRBD2. Germline V gene lookup returns CDR1 LNHDA and CDR2 SQIVND (reference sequence). The ends lost 6 bases at V and 4 bases at J; junction bases unmatched: 4. There are 15 residues in the CDR3. The CDR3 DNA follows: TGTGCCAGTAGCCTTGGACTAGCGGGATACAATGAGCAGTTCTTC. Translation gives CASSLGLAGYNEQFF.

The chain combines TRBV11-1 with TRBJ1-1; maybe TRBD1 (5 bases). Trimming removed 2 bases from V and 7 bases from J, with 14 bases in between. Germline V gene lookup returns CDR1 SGHAT and CDR2 FQDESV (reference sequence). The CDR3 covers 14 residues. In DNA form, the CDR3 reads TGTGCCAGCAGCTTATCAAGGGGCGAGGATGAAGCTTTCTTT. Protein sequence: CASSLSRGEDEAFF.

In this sample, this clone turned up a few times. The chain recombines TRBV4-1 with TRBJ2-6, with D maybe TRBD2 (6 bases). The CDR3 consists of 17 residues. With 1 base removed from V and 1 base from J, the gap between germline ends came to 11 bases. Germline values: CDR1 MGHRA, CDR2 YSYEKL. In nucleotides, the CDR3 is TGCGCCAGCAGCCAAGTGGATGGGGGGTCTGGGGCCAACGTCCTGACTTTC. Its translation is CASSQVDGGSGANVLTF.

This clone was observed a few times. This chain joins TRBV2 and TRBJ2-2; D remains ambiguous. Germline CDR1 reads SNHLY; CDR2 reads FYNNEI. V gave up 6 bases and J gave up 0 bases, with 8 bases separating them. The CDR3 has 14 residues. The CDR3 DNA reads TGTGCCAGCAGAGCTTTCGCGAACACCGGGGAGCTGTTTTTT. Translating it yields CASRAFANTGELFF. Based on the CDR3 plus reference TRBV2 and TRBJ2-2, the full variable domain is EPEVTQTPSHQVTQMGQEVILRCVPISNHLYFYWYRQILGQKVEFLVSFYNNEISEKSEIFDDQFSVERPDGSNFTLKIRSTKLEDSAMYFCASRAFANTGELFFGEGSRLTVL.

This clone showed up many times. This CDR3 is also generated by other DNA sequences in the sample. Here the CDR3 reads CASSELAGYNEQFF. DNA of the CDR3: TGTGCCAGCAGTGAATTGGCAGGCTACAATGAGCAGTTCTTC. The chain combines TRBV6-4 with TRBJ2-1, with D uncertain. The CDR3 spans 14 residues. Germline values: CDR1 MRHNA, CDR2 SNTAGT. Between the trimmed V and J ends, which lost 3 bases and 3 bases, there was a span of 9 bases.

Only one count was recorded for this clone. The V gene is TRBV7-6, the J gene TRBJ2-7; 12 positions match TRBD2. Germline V gives CDR1 SGHVS, CDR2 FNYEAQ. This CDR3 spans 14 amino acids. With V trimmed by 5 bases and J by 5 bases, 4 bases remained unmatched. The CDR3 is CASSLTSGSNEQYF. In nucleotides, the CDR3 is TGTGCCAGCAGCCTGACTAGCGGGAGTAACGAGCAGTACTTC.

V is TRBV5-6 and J is TRBJ2-1; D remains ambiguous. V dropped 0 bases and J dropped 2 bases, with 3 bases sitting between them. Per germline, CDR1 SGHDT and CDR2 YYEEEE. The CDR3 extends over 13 amino acids. The chain's CDR3 is CASSLVPYNEQFF. The CDR3 bases are TGTGCCAGCAGCTTGGTGCCCTACAATGAGCAGTTCTTC.

The rearrangement links TRBV7-8 to TRBJ1-1; no clear D. The CDR3 is made up of 11 amino acids. V lost 5 bases and J lost 6, with 7 bases in between. Germline V gives CDR1 SGHVS, CDR2 FQNEAQ. The CDR3 loop is CASSLLSEAFF. The CDR3 region has the DNA TGTGCCAGCAGCCTCCTTTCTGAAGCTTTCTTT.

The CDR3 loop reads CASSLTLSTDTQYF. For the CDR3, the DNA is TGTGCCAGCAGCTTAACTTTAAGCACAGATACGCAGTATTTT. V is TRBV7-2 and J is TRBJ2-3; no reliable D call. V was shortened by 2 bases and J by 0 bases, with 6 bases between the two germline ends. This CDR3 is 14 amino acids long. Germline values: CDR1 SGHTA, CDR2 FQGNSA.

A few counts support this clone. V usage is TRBV10-2 and J usage is TRBJ2-7; TRBD2 matches at 9 bases. Germline V lookup: CDR1 WSHSY, CDR2 SAAADI. Trimming at V came to 6 bases and at J to 5 bases, leaving 8 bases not matched to a gene. The CDR3 is made up of 14 amino acids. The DNA for the CDR3 is TGCGCCAGCAGGGAGACTAGCGGATGGAACGAGCAGTACTTC. Protein product: CASRETSGWNEQYF.

This clone was recorded once. The gene calls are TRBV5-1 and TRBJ1-4; tentative D call: TRBD1 (6 bases). With 3 bases removed from V and 8 bases from J, the gap between germline ends came to 14 bases. The CDR3 is 14 residues long. Germline V gives CDR1 SGHRS, CDR2 YFSETQ. The CDR3 protein is CASSSQGSGEKLFF. In nucleotides, the CDR3 is TGCGCCAGCAGCTCCCAGGGGTCGGGGGAAAAACTGTTTTTT.

The chain uses TRBV29-1 and TRBJ1-1, with D hard to call. Trimming removed 3 bases at V and 8 bases at J, with 10 bases between. The CDR3 contains 11 residues. Germline assignment: CDR1 SQVTM and CDR2 ANQGSEA. The CDR3 spells CSVDPDVEAFF. The CDR3 DNA follows: TGCAGCGTTGACCCAGACGTAGAAGCTTTCTTT.

This chain uses TRBV2 with TRBJ2-5; the D gene is possibly TRBD1 (5 bases). Trimming took 2 bases from V and 8 from J, leaving 24 bases between them. The CDR3 has 17 amino acids. Germline V CDR1 and CDR2: SNHLY, FYNNEI. The CDR3 reads CASSEWGHRNSKNTQYF. CDR3 in DNA: TGTGCCAGCAGTGAATGGGGCCACAGGAACTCCAAGAACACCCAGTACTTC.

This clone was counted a few times. The V gene is TRBV7-9, the J gene TRBJ2-2, with TRBD1 identical over 7 bases. Per germline, CDR1 SEHNR and CDR2 FQNEAQ (reference sequence). V dropped 1 base and J dropped 7; count of bases not matched to a gene: 6. This CDR3 is 15 amino acids long. The CDR3 DNA reads as TGTGCCAGCAGCTTAGTCGACAGGGACAACGGGGAGCTGTTTTTT. Protein product: CASSLVDRDNGELFF.

The chain links TRBV6-6 to TRBJ1-2; D gene ambiguous. Germline V gene lookup returns CDR1 MNHNY and CDR2 SVGAGI (reference sequence). Trimming removed 2 bases at V and 1 base at J, with 5 bases between. This CDR3 is built from 13 residues. CDR3 nucleotides: TGTGCCAGCAGTTACACCGTTAACTATGGCTACACCTTC. Its translation is CASSYTVNYGYTF.

J is TRBJ2-5 and V is TRBV27; D gene ambiguous. The CDR3 has 12 residues. V was shortened by 5 bases and J by 5 bases, with 9 bases between the two germline ends. Looked up from germline, CDR1 is MNHEY and CDR2 is SMNVEV (reference sequence). The CDR3 coding sequence is TGTGCCAGCAGTCCCCAAAGGGAGACCCAGTACTTC. Amino acid sequence: CASSPQRETQYF.

This sequence joins TRBV2 and TRBJ2-2; D is perhaps TRBD1 (6 bases). CDR3 size: 15 residues. Between the trimmed V and J ends, which lost 6 bases and 1 base, there was a span of 12 bases. Germline V gives CDR1 SNHLY, CDR2 FYNNEI. CDR3 nucleotide sequence: TGTGCCAGCAGGGGGCCGACAGGGAACACCGGGGAGCTGTTTTTT. Protein product: CASRGPTGNTGELFF.

The chain combines TRBV7-3 with TRBJ2-1; weak D call: TRBD2 (6 bases). This CDR3 has 14 amino acids. CDR1 is SGHTA, CDR2 FQGTGA, per germline. V lost 5 bases to trimming and J lost 13 bases, with 21 bases between them. This CDR3 reads CASSQERVRWSQFF. The DNA of the CDR3 is TGTGCCAGCAGCCAAGAGCGGGTTAGGTGGTCTCAGTTCTTC.